The clone carrying this T cell receptor (beta chain) occurred many times. This CDR3 region has 15 residues. Trimming cost V 5 bases and J 1 base, with 14 bases left between them. CDR1 is SGHVS and CDR2 is FNYEAQ in the germline V gene. This entry comes from a study of esophageal squamous cell carcinoma under preoperative chemotherapy. Time point meaning: before preoperative PTX-NDP chemotherapy. Patients received paclitaxel-nedaplatin as preoperative chemotherapy before surgery. TCRdb itself ran the PCR reads through MiXCR, one entry per CDR3 protein. The data hold about 15,000 distinct CDR3 sequences, with approximately 50% observed a single time.

The material was obtained from a patient given preoperative chemotherapy. This receptor was obtained from a human donor with esophageal squamous cell carcinoma. The donor label of this sample is uncertain. The chain is built from TRBV7-6 and TRBJ2-5; D unresolved. Here the CDR3 DNA reads TGTGCCAGCAGCCTGACCCTGGGAATCCAAGAGACCCAGTACTTC. Its translation is CASSLTLGIQETQYF.